This T cell receptor (beta chain) emerged from a study of cytomegalovirus exposure and HLA in healthy donors. CDR3 length: 17 amino acids. Germline-derived CDR1 and CDR2 are SGHNT and YYREEE (reference sequence). Trimming at V came to 4 bases and at J to 7 bases, leaving 15 bases not matched to a gene. TCRdb keeps only in-frame clones here, not all; method: immunoSEQ multiplex PCR. The repertoire holds roughly 260,000 clones, with roughly 89% as singletons. The chain uses TRBV5-4 and TRBJ2-2; TRBD2 matches at 8 bases. The sequence was collected from a man between 18 and 35 years old in good health and CMV-seronegative. Sequencing was done on a sample of PBMCs. CDR3 DNA sequence: TGTGCCAGCAGCACGGGCTTCGCGGGGGGCCCTCTCGGGGAGCTGTTTTTT. Its translation: CASSTGFAGGPLGELFF.